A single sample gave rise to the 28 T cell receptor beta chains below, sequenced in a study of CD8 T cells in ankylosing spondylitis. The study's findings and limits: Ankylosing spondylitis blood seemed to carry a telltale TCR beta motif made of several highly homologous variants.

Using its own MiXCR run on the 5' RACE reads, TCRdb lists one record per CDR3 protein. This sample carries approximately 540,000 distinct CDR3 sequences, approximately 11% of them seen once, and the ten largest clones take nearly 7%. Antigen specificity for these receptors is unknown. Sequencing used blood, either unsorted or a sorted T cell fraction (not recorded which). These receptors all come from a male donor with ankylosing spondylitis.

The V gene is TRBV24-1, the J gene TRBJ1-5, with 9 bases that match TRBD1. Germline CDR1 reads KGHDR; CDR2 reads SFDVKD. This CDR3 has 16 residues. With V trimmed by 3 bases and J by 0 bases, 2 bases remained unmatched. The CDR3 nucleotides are TGTGCCACCAGTGATGGGACAGGGAGTAGCAATCAGCCCCAGCATTTT. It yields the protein CATSDGTGSSNQPQHF.

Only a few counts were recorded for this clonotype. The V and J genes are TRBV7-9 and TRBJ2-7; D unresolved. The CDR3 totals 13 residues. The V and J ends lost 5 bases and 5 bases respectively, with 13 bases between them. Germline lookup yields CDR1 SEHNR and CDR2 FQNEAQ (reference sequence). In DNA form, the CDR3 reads TGTGCCAGCAGCCCTGTCGGCCCCAACGAGCAGTACGTC. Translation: CASSPVGPNEQYV.

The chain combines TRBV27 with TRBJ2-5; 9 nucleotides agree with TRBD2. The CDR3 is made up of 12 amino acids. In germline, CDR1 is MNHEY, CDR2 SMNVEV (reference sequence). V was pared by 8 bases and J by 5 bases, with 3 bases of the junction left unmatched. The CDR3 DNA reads TGTGCCAGCCGTAGCGGGAGTGAGACCCAGTACTTC. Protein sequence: CASRSGSETQYF.

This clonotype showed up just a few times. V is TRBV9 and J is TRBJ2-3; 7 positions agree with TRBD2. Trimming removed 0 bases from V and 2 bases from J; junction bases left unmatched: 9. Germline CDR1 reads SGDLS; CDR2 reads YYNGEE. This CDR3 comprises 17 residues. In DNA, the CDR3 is TGTGCCAGCAGCGTAGATTCGGGAGGCCTCACCACAGATACGCAGTATTTT. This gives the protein CASSVDSGGLTTDTQYF.

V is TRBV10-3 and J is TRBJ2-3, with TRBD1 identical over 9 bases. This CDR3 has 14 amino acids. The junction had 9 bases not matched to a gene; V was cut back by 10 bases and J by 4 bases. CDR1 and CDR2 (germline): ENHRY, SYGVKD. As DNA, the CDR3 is TGTGCCAGCGCGGGACAGGGAAATTCAGATACGCAGTATTTT. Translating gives CASAGQGNSDTQYF.

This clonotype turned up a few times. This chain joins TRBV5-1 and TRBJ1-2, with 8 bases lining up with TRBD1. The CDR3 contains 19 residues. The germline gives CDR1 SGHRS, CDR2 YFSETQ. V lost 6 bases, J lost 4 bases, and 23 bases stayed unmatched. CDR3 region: CASTSSYSLDRGSLYGYTF. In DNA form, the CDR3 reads TGCGCCAGCACTTCGTCATACAGCCTTGACAGGGGCTCTCTCTATGGCTACACCTTC.

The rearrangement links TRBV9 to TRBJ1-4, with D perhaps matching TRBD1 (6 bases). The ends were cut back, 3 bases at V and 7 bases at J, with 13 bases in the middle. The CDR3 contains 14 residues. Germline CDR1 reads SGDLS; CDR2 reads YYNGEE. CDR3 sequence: CASSGGGRAEKLFF. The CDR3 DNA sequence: TGTGCCAGCAGCGGCGGGGGGCGGGCTGAAAAACTGTTTTTT. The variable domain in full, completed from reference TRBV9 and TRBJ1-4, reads DSGVTQTPKHLITATGQRVTLRCSPRSGDLSVYWYQQSLDQGLQFLIQYYNGEERAKGNILERFSAQQFPDLHSELNLSSLELGDSALYFCASSGGGRAEKLFFGSGTQLSVL.

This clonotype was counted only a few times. The chain's CDR3 is CASSFLASGSSYNEQFF. The CDR3 region has the DNA TGTGCCAGCAGTTTTTTGGCTAGCGGGAGCTCCTACAATGAGCAGTTCTTC. The gene calls are TRBV12-3 or TRBV12-4 and TRBJ2-1, with 10 nucleotides matching TRBD2. V shed 3 bases, J shed 0 bases, and the junction held 5 bases outside the gene matches. The CDR3 has 17 amino acids.

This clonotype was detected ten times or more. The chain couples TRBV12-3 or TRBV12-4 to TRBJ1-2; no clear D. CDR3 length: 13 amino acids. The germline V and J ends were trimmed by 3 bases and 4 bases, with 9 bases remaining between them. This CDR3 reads CASSFEKPYGYTF. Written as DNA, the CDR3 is TGTGCCAGCAGTTTTGAGAAACCCTATGGCTACACCTTC.

CDR3: CARRDSLNTEAFF. In nucleotides, the CDR3 is TGTGCCCGAAGGGACAGTTTGAACACTGAAGCTTTCTTT. This sequence joins TRBV10-3 and TRBJ1-1, with TRBD1 matching 7 bases. The germline gives CDR1 ENHRY, CDR2 SYGVKD. The length of the CDR3 is 13 residues. V trimming: 11 bases; J trimming: 0 bases; junction bases outside the gene matches: 6.

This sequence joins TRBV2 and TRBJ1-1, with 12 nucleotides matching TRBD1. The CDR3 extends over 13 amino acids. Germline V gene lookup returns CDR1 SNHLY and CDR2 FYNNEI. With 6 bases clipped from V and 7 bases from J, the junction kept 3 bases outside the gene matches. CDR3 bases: TGTGCCAGCAGGGGGACAGGGGGCGATGAAGCTTTCTTT. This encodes CASRGTGGDEAFF.

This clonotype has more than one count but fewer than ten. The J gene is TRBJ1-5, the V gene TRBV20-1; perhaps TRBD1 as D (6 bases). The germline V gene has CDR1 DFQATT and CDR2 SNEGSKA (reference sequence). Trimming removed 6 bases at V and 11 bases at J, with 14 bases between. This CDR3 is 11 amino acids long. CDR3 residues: CSARGGMAQHF. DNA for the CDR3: TGCAGTGCGCGAGGGGGGATGGCCCAGCATTTT.

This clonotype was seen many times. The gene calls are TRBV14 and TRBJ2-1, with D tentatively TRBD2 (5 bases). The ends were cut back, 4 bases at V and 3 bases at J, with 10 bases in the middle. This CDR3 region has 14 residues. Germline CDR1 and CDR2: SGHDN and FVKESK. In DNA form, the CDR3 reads TGTGCCAGCAGCCCTCACGACTACTACAATGAGCAGTTCTTC. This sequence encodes CASSPHDYYNEQFF.

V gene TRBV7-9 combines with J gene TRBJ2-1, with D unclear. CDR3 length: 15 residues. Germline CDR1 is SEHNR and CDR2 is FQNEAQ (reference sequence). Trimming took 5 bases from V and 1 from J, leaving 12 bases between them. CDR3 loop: CASSPPVESYNEQFF. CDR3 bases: TGTGCCAGCAGCCCCCCGGTGGAATCCTACAATGAGCAGTTCTTC.

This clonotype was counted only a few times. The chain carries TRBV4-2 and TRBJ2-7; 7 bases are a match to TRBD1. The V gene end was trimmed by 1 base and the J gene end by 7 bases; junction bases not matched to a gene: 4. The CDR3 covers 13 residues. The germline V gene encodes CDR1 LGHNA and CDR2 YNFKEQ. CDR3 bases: TGTGCCAGCAGCCAAGGAACAGGGGTAGAGCAGTACTTC. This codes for CASSQGTGVEQYF.

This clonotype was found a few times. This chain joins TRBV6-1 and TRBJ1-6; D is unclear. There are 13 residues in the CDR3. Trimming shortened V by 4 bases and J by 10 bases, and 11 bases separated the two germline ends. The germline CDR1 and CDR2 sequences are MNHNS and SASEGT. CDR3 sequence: CASSADWESPLHF. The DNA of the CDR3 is TGTGCCAGCAGTGCGGATTGGGAGTCACCCCTCCACTTT.

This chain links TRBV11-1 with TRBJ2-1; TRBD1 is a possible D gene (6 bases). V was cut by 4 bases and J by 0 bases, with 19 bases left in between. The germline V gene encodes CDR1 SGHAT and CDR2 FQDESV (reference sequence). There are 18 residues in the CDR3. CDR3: CASSSTGGSAASYNEQFF. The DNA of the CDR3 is TGTGCCAGCAGCTCGACAGGTGGGTCGGCCGCCTCCTACAATGAGCAGTTCTTC.

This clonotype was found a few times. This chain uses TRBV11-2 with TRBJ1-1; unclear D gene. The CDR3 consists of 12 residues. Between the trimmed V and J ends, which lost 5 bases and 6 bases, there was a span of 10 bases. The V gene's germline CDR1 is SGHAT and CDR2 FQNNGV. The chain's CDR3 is CASSARVAEAFF. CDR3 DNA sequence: TGTGCCAGCAGCGCAAGGGTGGCTGAAGCTTTCTTT.

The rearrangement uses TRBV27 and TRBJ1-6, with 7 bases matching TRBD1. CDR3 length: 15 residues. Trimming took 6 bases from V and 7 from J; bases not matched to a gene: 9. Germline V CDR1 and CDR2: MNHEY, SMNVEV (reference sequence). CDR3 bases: TGTGCCAGCAGAACTCCGGGACAGTTAAATTCACCCCTCCACTTT. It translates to CASRTPGQLNSPLHF.

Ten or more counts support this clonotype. The CDR3 reads CASSPQYTEAFF. The CDR3 nucleotides read TGTGCCAGCAGCCCCCAGTACACTGAAGCTTTCTTT. The rearrangement joins TRBV7-8 to TRBJ1-1; D is uncertain. From germline, CDR1 is SGHVS and CDR2 FQNEAQ. V lost 5 bases, J lost 3 bases, and 7 bases lay in between. The CDR3 is 12 residues long.

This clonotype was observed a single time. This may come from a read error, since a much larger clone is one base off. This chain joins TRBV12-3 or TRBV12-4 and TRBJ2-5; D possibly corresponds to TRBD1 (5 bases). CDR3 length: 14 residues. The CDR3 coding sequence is TGTGCCAGCACTTGGGGCGGAGACGGGCAGACCAAGTACTTC. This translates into CASTWGGDGQTKYF.

The CDR3 nucleotides are TGTGCCAGCAAAAAACAGGGGAACTATGGCTACACCTTC. Translating it yields CASKKQGNYGYTF. This rearrangement joins TRBV12-3 or TRBV12-4 to TRBJ1-2, with 7 positions matching TRBD1. The length of the CDR3 is 13 residues. J gave up 2 bases and V 7 bases, and 4 bases lay outside the gene matches.

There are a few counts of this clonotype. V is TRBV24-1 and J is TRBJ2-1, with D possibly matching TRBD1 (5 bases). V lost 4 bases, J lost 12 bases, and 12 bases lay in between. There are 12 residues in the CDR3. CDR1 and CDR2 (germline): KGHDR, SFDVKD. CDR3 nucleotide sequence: TGTGCCACCAGTGACCCGACAGTTGGGCAGTTCTTC. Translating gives CATSDPTVGQFF.

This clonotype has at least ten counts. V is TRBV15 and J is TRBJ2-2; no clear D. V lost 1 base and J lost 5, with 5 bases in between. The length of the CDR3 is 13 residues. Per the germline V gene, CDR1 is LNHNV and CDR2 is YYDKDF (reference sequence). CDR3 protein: CATSRGTTGELFF. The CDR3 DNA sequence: TGTGCCACCAGCAGAGGCACTACCGGGGAGCTGTTTTTT.

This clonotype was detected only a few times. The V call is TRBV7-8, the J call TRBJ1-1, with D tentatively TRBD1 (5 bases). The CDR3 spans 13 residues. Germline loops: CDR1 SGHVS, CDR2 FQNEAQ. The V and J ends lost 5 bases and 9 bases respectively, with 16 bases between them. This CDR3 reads CASSLRQGMKAFF. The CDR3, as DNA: TGTGCCAGCAGCCTCCGGCAGGGAATGAAAGCTTTCTTT.

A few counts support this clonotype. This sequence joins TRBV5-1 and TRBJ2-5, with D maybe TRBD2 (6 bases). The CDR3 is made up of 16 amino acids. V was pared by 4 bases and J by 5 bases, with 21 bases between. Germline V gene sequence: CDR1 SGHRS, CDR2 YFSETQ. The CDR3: CASSRLGSGGGETQYF. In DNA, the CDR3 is TGCGCCAGCAGCCGTCTCGGGAGCGGTGGCGGGGAGACCCAGTACTTC.

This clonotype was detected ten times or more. CDR3: CASRQGGGETQYF. The CDR3 DNA follows: TGTGCCAGTAGACAGGGAGGAGGAGAGACCCAGTACTTC. V and J are TRBV12-3 or TRBV12-4 and TRBJ2-5; tentatively, D is TRBD1 (7 bases). With 9 bases removed from V and 4 bases from J, the gap between germline ends came to 15 bases. CDR3 length equals 13 residues.

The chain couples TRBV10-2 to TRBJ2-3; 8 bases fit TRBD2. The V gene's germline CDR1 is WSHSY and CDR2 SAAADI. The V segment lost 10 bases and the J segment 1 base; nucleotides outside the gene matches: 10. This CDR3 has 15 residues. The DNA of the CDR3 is TGCGCCACCGCATATATGACTAGCGGCACAGATACGCAGTATTTT. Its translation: CATAYMTSGTDTQYF.